This T cell receptor (beta chain) was recovered during a study of CD8 T cells in ankylosing spondylitis. Study-level results: Reactive arthritis synovial fluid and blood were previously reported to contain some motif variants. Reportedly, disease-linked clones are significantly enriched in ankylosing spondylitis patients' matched synovial fluid.

This clonotype was observed at least ten times. What it binds is not known. Germline trimming cut 4 bases from V and 6 bases from J; bases unmatched to any gene: 10. CDR3 length: 15 amino acids. Germline V gene sequence: CDR1 SGDLS, CDR2 YYNGEE. Generation of TCR beta libraries employed quantitative 5'-RACE incorporating molecular barcodes. One entry per CDR3 protein, called by TCRdb with MiXCR from the 5' RACE reads. The table has approximately 12,000 distinct CDR3 sequences, over 2.5% seen once. This sequence was found in a male donor with ankylosing spondylitis or in good health (not recorded which). The V gene is TRBV9, the J gene TRBJ2-1, with TRBD2 matching over 7 bases. The sequencing sample was made of blood, either unsorted or a sorted T cell fraction (not recorded which). The CDR3 here is CASSPQGLLRNEQFF. DNA for the CDR3: TGTGCCAGCAGCCCTCAGGGACTACTACGCAATGAGCAGTTCTTC.